Presented here are 26 T cell receptor beta chains from one specimen sequenced in a study of control samples from healthy donors and cancer patients. Only in-frame clones appear in the TCRdb table, and some are missing; sequencing was by immunoSEQ multiplex PCR. The data contain around 52,000 clones, less than 95% of them singletons. The material sequenced was PBMCs. The receptor set was obtained from a man aged 30 to 39 with colorectal cancer.

This rearrangement joins TRBV29-1 to TRBJ1-2, with D tentatively TRBD1 (5 bases). Germline V gives CDR1 SQVTM, CDR2 ANQGSEA. There are 12 residues in the CDR3. V lost 3 bases and J 8 bases, leaving 13 bases between the germline ends. The CDR3 is CSVDRGLKGYTF. CDR3 bases: TGCAGCGTTGACCGGGGCTTGAAAGGCTACACCTTC.

The chain is built from TRBV6-2 or TRBV6-3 and TRBJ2-2; D possibly matches TRBD1 or TRBD2 (5 bases each). The CDR3 sequence is 19 residues long. V lost 5 bases to trimming and J lost 6 bases, with 28 bases between them. Germline V CDR1 and CDR2: MNHEY, SVGEGT. The CDR3 DNA sequence: TGTGCCAGCAGTCCGGGACGGGCTCGCACCCGGGGTAGACCCGGGGAGCTGTTTTTT. It translates to CASSPGRARTRGRPGELFF.

The V and J genes are TRBV7-2 and TRBJ1-2; 9 nucleotides line up with TRBD1. V was clipped by 0 bases and J by 6 bases; unmatched bases: 5. Germline CDR1 SGHTA, CDR2 FQGNSA. CDR3 length equals 15 residues. The CDR3 DNA sequence: TGTGCCAGCAGCTTAGCGGGACAGGGTGTCGATGGCTACACCTTC. This encodes CASSLAGQGVDGYTF.

This chain connects TRBV5-6 to TRBJ2-4, with 7 bases identical to TRBD1. CDR1 is SGHDT, CDR2 YYEEEE, per germline. V shed 2 bases and J 4 bases; nucleotides not matched to a gene: 6. The CDR3 consists of 15 residues. The CDR3 reads CASSLDPGQKNIQYF. The DNA for the CDR3 is TGTGCCAGCAGCTTAGACCCGGGACAGAAAAACATTCAGTACTTC.

The chain links TRBV7-2 to TRBJ2-7, with no clear D. Germline V gives CDR1 SGHTA, CDR2 FQGNSA. Trimming shortened V by 3 bases and J by 3 bases, and 18 bases separated the two germline ends. This CDR3 contains 16 residues. CDR3: CASSLSGRALGYEQYF. For the CDR3, the DNA is TGTGCCAGCAGCTTGTCCGGCCGGGCCCTGGGCTACGAGCAGTACTTC.

The genes are TRBV24-1 and TRBJ2-5; 12 bases agree with TRBD2. Germline V gene sequence: CDR1 KGHDR, CDR2 SFDVKD. The CDR3 loop spans 17 amino acids. The V gene end was trimmed by 0 bases and the J gene end by 3 bases; junction bases not matched to a gene: 4. CDR3 DNA: TGTGCCACCAGTGATTTGATTCTAGCGGGGGGGGAAGAGACCCAGTACTTC. Translating gives CATSDLILAGGEETQYF.

As DNA, the CDR3 is TGCGCCAGCAGCCGGGCGATACCACGAGCATCACCGAACACTGAAGCTTTCTTT. It translates to CASSRAIPRASPNTEAFF. This chain connects TRBV4-3 to TRBJ1-1; no reliable D call. The CDR3 has 18 residues. Germline V CDR1 and CDR2: LGHNA, YSLEER. V was clipped by 4 bases and J by 1 base, with 22 bases between them.

This clone has just one count. The chain carries TRBV7-9 and TRBJ2-5; 8 bases line up with TRBD1. Per the germline V gene, CDR1 is SEHNR and CDR2 is FQNEAQ (reference sequence). Trimming at V came to 3 bases and at J to 4 bases, leaving 4 bases not matched to a gene. The CDR3 extends over 14 amino acids. DNA for the CDR3: TGTGCCAGCAGCTTCCGACAGGGGAGAGAGACCCAGTACTTC. Translation gives CASSFRQGRETQYF.

The chain uses TRBV6-5 and TRBJ2-1; 16 bases map to TRBD2. This CDR3 contains 15 residues. V was pared by 6 bases and J by 7 bases, with 3 bases of the junction left unmatched. Germline CDR1 is MNHEY and CDR2 is SVGAGI. CDR3 amino acids: CASSAGLAGGNEQFF. In nucleotides, the CDR3 is TGTGCCAGCAGCGCGGGACTAGCGGGGGGGAATGAGCAGTTCTTC.

V gene TRBV4-1 combines with J gene TRBJ2-1, with 14 bases fitting TRBD2. The CDR3 runs 17 residues. V dropped 3 bases and J dropped 3; count of bases not matched to a gene: 4. CDR1 and CDR2 from the germline V gene are MGHRA and YSYEKL. As DNA, the CDR3 is TGCGCCAGCAGCCAGACTAGCGGGGGGGCGGTCTACAATGAGCAGTTCTTC. Protein sequence: CASSQTSGGAVYNEQFF.

The chain joins TRBV5-4 to TRBJ1-6, with TRBD1 as a possible D gene (5 bases). The V and J ends lost 0 bases and 9 bases respectively, with 16 bases between them. Germline CDR1 and CDR2: SGHNT and YYREEE (reference sequence). The CDR3 is 16 residues long. The CDR3 region is CASSLDPLNRGSPLHF. The DNA of the CDR3 is TGTGCCAGCAGCTTGGACCCACTCAATAGGGGTTCACCCCTCCACTTT.

The chain couples TRBV24-1 to TRBJ2-7; a possible D gene is TRBD1 (6 bases). In germline, CDR1 is KGHDR, CDR2 SFDVKD. The CDR3 is 16 residues long. Trimming stripped 9 bases from V and 5 bases from J, with 25 bases between. In DNA form, the CDR3 reads TGTGCCACCGGCTCTTACAGGGAAGAGCACAGGGACGAGCAGTACGTC. Translating gives CATGSYREEHRDEQYV.

The V and J genes are TRBV11-2 and TRBJ1-1; D is undetermined. CDR3 length: 15 amino acids. In germline, CDR1 is SGHAT, CDR2 FQNNGV. V lost 3 bases to trimming and J lost 1 base, with 12 bases between them. The CDR3 loop reads CASSFAGISNTEAFF. The CDR3 DNA reads TGTGCCAGCAGCTTCGCCGGGATTTCGAACACTGAAGCTTTCTTT. Full variable domain (remainder filled in from reference TRBV11-2 and TRBJ1-1): EAGVAQSPRYKIIEKRQSVAFWCNPISGHATLYWYQQILGQGPKLLIQFQNNGVVDDSQLPKDRFSAERLKGVDSTLKIQPAKLEDSAVYLCASSFAGISNTEAFFGQGTRLTVV.

The genes are TRBV6-4 and TRBJ2-2; D is uncertain. The CDR3 covers 13 residues. The V gene's germline CDR1 is MRHNA and CDR2 SNTAGT. V shed 2 bases and J shed 6 bases, with 7 bases lying between them. The CDR3 DNA reads as TGTGCCAGCAGTGACAGGGCGTCCGGGGAGCTGTTTTTT. Its translation is CASSDRASGELFF.

The rearrangement uses TRBV28 and TRBJ2-7, with 11 bases matching TRBD2. Trimming at V came to 2 bases and at J to 4 bases, leaving 7 bases not matched to a gene. The CDR3 contains 16 residues. Germline CDR1 is MDHEN and CDR2 is SYDVKM. DNA for the CDR3: TGTGCCAGCAGTTTAATAGCGGGGGGGCGCCATTACGAGCAGTACTTC. It encodes CASSLIAGGRHYEQYF.

The chain uses TRBV3-1 (or the pseudogene TRBV3-2) and TRBJ2-3; D possibly uses TRBD1 or TRBD2 (5 bases each). This CDR3 spans 14 amino acids. Germline CDR1 and CDR2: LGHDT and YNNKEL (reference sequence). The V gene lost 4 bases and the J gene lost 0 bases, with 8 bases spanning the gap. CDR3 sequence: CASSLGGSTDTQYF. The CDR3 nucleotides read TGTGCCAGCAGCCTTGGGGGTAGCACAGATACGCAGTATTTT.

The chain carries TRBV7-9 and TRBJ2-7; D gene unclear. The CDR3 consists of 11 residues. Trimming removed 5 bases from V and 7 bases from J, with 9 bases in between. Germline V gives CDR1 SEHNR, CDR2 FQNEAQ (reference sequence). The CDR3 sequence is CASSRFTEQYF. Here the CDR3 DNA reads TGTGCCAGCAGCCGTTTTACAGAGCAGTACTTC.

The chain combines TRBV7-2 with TRBJ2-3; D remains ambiguous. Trimming shortened V by 7 bases and J by 2 bases, and 13 bases separated the two germline ends. Looked up from germline, CDR1 is SGHTA and CDR2 is FQGNSA. The CDR3 is 14 residues long. The CDR3: CASTYKGNTDTQYF. CDR3 in DNA: TGTGCCAGCACCTACAAAGGGAACACAGATACGCAGTATTTT.

The chain employs TRBV19 and TRBJ1-1, with D possibly TRBD1 on 6 matching bases. Looked up from germline, CDR1 is LNHDA and CDR2 is SQIVND (reference sequence). The CDR3 sequence is 15 residues long. V lost 5 bases to trimming and J lost 11 bases, with 24 bases between them. The CDR3 loop is CASSSRTEGERRAFF. As DNA, the CDR3 is TGTGCCAGTAGTTCGCGGACAGAGGGTGAACGTCGTGCTTTCTTT.

This chain connects TRBV29-1 to TRBJ2-1; D possibly matches TRBD1 or TRBD2 (6 bases each). CDR1 and CDR2 (germline): SQVTM, ANQGSEA. V gave up 7 bases and J gave up 6 bases, with 19 bases separating them. The CDR3 has 14 residues. CDR3 sequence (DNA): TGCAGCGCTCCTGGACAGACTAGTACCAATGAGCAGTTCTTC. Encoded protein: CSAPGQTSTNEQFF.

The genes are TRBV24-1 and TRBJ2-2, with D possibly TRBD2 on 6 matching bases. Germline CDR1 reads KGHDR; CDR2 reads SFDVKD. Trimming stripped 1 base from V and 6 bases from J, with 8 bases between. The CDR3 is made up of 14 amino acids. CDR3 coding DNA: TGTGCCACCAGTGATTTCGGGGGTCCCGGGGAGCTGTTTTTT. This translates into CATSDFGGPGELFF.

The rearrangement links TRBV30 to TRBJ1-2, with D possibly TRBD1 on 5 matching bases. Germline CDR1 GTSNPN, CDR2 SVGIG (reference sequence). There are 13 residues in the CDR3. V was clipped by 4 bases and J by 1 base, with 10 bases between them. The CDR3 nucleotides are TGTGCCTGGAACCCAGGGATTAACTATGGCTACACCTTC. It yields the protein CAWNPGINYGYTF.

The chain recombines TRBV7-2 with TRBJ1-2; a possible D gene is TRBD1 (5 bases). With 6 bases removed from V and 0 bases from J, the gap between germline ends came to 11 bases. CDR3 length equals 14 residues. Per the germline V gene, CDR1 is SGHTA and CDR2 is FQGNSA. Written as DNA, the CDR3 is TGTGCCAGCAGGATGGACACCACTAACTATGGCTACACCTTC. Its translation: CASRMDTTNYGYTF.

As regards this clone: A read error may account for a junction end that differs from germline. The chain uses TRBV6-5 and TRBJ2-1, with TRBD1 as a possible D gene (5 bases). The CDR3 spans 13 residues. Germline V gene sequence: CDR1 MNHEY, CDR2 SVGAGI. CDR3 sequence (DNA): TGTGCAAGCAAGGGGCCCGGATACAATGAGCAGTTCTTC. Translation gives CASKGPGYNEQFF.

This clone was detected once. V and J are TRBV6-5 and TRBJ1-1; a possible D gene is TRBD1 (5 bases). V was clipped by 6 bases and J by 3 bases, with 11 bases between them. This CDR3 region has 13 residues. From germline, CDR1 is MNHEY and CDR2 SVGAGI. CDR3 residues: CASRGRWDTEAFF. CDR3 DNA: TGTGCCAGCAGGGGGCGATGGGACACTGAAGCTTTCTTT.

This clone showed up just a few times. V gene TRBV6-6 combines with J gene TRBJ1-2; D is perhaps TRBD1 (5 bases). The CDR3 sequence is 14 residues long. The V gene's germline CDR1 is MNHNY and CDR2 SVGAGI (reference sequence). The V gene lost 2 bases and the J gene lost 3 bases, with 10 bases spanning the gap. The CDR3 DNA sequence: TGTGCCAGCAGTTACGAACAGGCGGACTATGGCTACACCTTC. This gives the protein CASSYEQADYGYTF.